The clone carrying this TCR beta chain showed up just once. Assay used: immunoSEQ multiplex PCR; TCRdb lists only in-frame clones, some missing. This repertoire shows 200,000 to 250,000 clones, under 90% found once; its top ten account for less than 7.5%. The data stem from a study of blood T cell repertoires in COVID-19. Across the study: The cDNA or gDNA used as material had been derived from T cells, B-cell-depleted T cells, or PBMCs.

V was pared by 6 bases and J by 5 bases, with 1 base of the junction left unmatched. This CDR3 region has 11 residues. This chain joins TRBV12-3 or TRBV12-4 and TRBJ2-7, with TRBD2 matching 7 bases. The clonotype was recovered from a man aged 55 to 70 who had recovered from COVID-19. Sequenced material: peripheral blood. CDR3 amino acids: CASSREDEQYF. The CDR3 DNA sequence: TGTGCCAGCAGCCGGGAGGACGAGCAGTACTTC.